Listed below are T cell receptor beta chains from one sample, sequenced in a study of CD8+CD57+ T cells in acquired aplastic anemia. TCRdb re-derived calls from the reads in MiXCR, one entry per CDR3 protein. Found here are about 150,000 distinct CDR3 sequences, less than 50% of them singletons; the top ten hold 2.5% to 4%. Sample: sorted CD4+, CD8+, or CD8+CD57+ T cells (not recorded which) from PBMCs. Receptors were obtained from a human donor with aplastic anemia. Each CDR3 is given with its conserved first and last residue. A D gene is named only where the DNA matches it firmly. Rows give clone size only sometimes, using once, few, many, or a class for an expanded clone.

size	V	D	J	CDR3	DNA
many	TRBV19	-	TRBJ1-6	CASSIRAVGGYNSPLHF	TGTGCCAGTAGTATAAGGGCGGTTGGGGGCTATAATTCACCCCTCCACTTT
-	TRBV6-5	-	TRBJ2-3	CASSYVRGAGDTQYF	TGTGCCAGCAGTTACGTTAGGGGGGCAGGAGATACGCAGTATTTT
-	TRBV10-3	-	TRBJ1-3	CAISESRDGHSGNTIYF	TGTGCCATCAGTGAGTCCCGGGACGGCCACTCTGGAAACACCATATATTTT
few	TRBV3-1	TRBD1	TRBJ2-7	CASSQGQATQYF	TGTGCCAGCAGCCAGGGACAGGCGACGCAGTACTTC
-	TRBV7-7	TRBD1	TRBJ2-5	CASSFGTGGQETQYF	TGTGCTAGCAGCTTCGGGACAGGGGGTCAAGAGACCCAGTACTTC
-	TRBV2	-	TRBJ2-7	CATSDFSYEQYF	TGTGCCACCAGTGATTTTTCCTACGAGCAGTACTTC
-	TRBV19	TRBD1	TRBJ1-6	CASSTGGDSPLHF	TGTGCCAGTAGTACAGGGGGAGATTCACCCCTCCACTTT
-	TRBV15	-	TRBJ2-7	CATSRGDGSYEQYF	TGTGCCACCAGCAGGGGGGACGGTTCCTACGAGCAGTACTTC
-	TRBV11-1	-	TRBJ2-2	CASSPRLPTRNTGELFF	TGTGCCAGCAGCCCACGGTTGCCGACGAGAAACACCGGGGAGCTGTTTTTT
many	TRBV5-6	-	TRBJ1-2	CASSLAQGYGYTF	TGTGCCAGCAGCTTGGCACAGGGCTATGGCTACACCTTC
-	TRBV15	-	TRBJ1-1	CATSRDIAKTKNTEAFF	TGTGCCACCAGCAGAGATATCGCGAAGACAAAGAACACTGAAGCTTTCTTT
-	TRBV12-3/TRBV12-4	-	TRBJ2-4	CASSHGQIAKNIQYF	TGTGCCAGCAGCCACGGACAGATAGCCAAAAACATTCAGTACTTC
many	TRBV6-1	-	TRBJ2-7	CASSEGGGRYYEQYF	TGTGCCAGCAGTGAAGGGGGAGGACGTTACTACGAGCAGTACTTC
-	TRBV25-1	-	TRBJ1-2	CASSEGWQWGGYTF	TGTGCCAGCAGTGAAGGGTGGCAGTGGGGTGGCTACACCTTC
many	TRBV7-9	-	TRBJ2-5	CASSLGTFGETQYF	TGTGCCAGCAGCTTAGGAACCTTCGGGGAGACCCAGTACTTC
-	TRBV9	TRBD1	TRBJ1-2	CASSPHRGPNYGYTF	TGTGCCAGCAGCCCCCACAGGGGACCAAACTATGGCTACACCTTC
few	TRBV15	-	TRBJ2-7	CATSSALRSSYEQYF	TGTGCCACCAGCAGTGCCCTAAGAAGCTCCTACGAGCAGTACTTC
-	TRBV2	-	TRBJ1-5	CASPGGTPNQPQHF	TGTGCCAGCCCGGGTGGGACTCCCAATCAGCCCCAGCATTTT
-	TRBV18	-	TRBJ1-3	CASSPGTPGGNSGNTIYF	TGTGCCAGCTCACCAGGCACACCCGGGGGGAATTCTGGAAACACCATATATTTT
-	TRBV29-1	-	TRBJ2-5	CSVVPLRTGDQETQYF	TGCAGCGTTGTCCCCCTCCGGACGGGGGATCAAGAGACCCAGTACTTC
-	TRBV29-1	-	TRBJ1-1	CSVGPGNTEAFF	TGCAGCGTGGGACCGGGGAACACTGAAGCTTTCTTT
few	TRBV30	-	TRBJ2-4	CAWATGRGNIQYF	TGTGCCTGGGCGACAGGGCGGGGGAACATTCAGTACTTC
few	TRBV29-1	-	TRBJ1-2	CSAEGTVAGYTF	TGCAGCGCCGAGGGGACTGTGGCTGGCTACACCTTC
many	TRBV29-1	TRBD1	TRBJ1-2	CSVAQGDYGYTF	TGCAGCGTTGCCCAGGGGGACTATGGCTACACCTTC
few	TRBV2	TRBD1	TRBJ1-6	CASQDRGNSPLHF	TGTGCCAGCCAAGACAGGGGTAATTCACCCCTCCACTTT
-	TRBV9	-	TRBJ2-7	CASSVGGVPSYEQYF	TGTGCCAGCAGCGTAGGAGGAGTCCCTTCCTACGAGCAGTACTTC
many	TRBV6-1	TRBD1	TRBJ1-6	CASSPLEGAYSPLHF	TGTGCCAGCAGTCCCCTAGAGGGGGCATATTCACCCCTCCACTTT
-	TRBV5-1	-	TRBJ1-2	CASSLASTTRGGEGYTF	TGCGCCAGCAGCTTGGCTTCCACAACCAGGGGAGGAGAGGGCTACACCTTC
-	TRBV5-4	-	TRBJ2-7	CASSSLGHDYEQYF	TGTGCCAGCAGCTCGTTAGGACACGACTACGAGCAGTACTTC
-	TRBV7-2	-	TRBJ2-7	CASSVDREQYF	TGTGCCAGCAGCGTAGACAGGGAGCAGTACTTC
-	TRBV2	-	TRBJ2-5	CASEDGTKETQYF	TGTGCCAGCGAGGACGGGACAAAAGAGACCCAGTACTTC
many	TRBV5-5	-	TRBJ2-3	CASSLHPTDTQYF	TGTGCCAGCAGCTTGCACCCCACAGATACGCAGTATTTT
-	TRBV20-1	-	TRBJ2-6	CSASQTEPLGGANVLTF	TGCAGTGCTAGTCAGACAGAACCCCTCGGGGGGGCCAACGTCCTGACTTTC
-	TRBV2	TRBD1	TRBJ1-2	CASRAGQRDYGYTF	TGTGCCAGCAGAGCGGGACAGCGGGACTATGGCTACACCTTC
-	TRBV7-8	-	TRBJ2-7	CASSLADEQYF	TGTGCCAGCAGCTTAGCGGACGAGCAGTACTTC
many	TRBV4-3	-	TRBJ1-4	CASSQEVAGPNEKLFF	TGCGCCAGCAGCCAAGAAGTGGCGGGGCCTAATGAAAAACTGTTTTTT
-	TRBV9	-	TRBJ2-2	CASSVVAGELFF	TGTGCCAGCAGCGTAGTAGCCGGGGAGCTGTTTTTT
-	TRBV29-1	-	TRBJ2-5	CSVGPRDSTTYRETQYF	TGCAGCGTGGGCCCGCGTGATAGTACAACGTACCGAGAGACCCAGTACTTC
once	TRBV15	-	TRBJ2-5	CATSRDQGLQETQYF	TGTGCCACCAGCAGAGATCAGGGCTTACAAGAGACCCAGTACTTC
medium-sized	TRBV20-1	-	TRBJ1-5	CSARENSNRARNQPQHF	TGCAGTGCTAGAGAAAATTCTAACAGGGCACGCAATCAGCCCCAGCATTTT
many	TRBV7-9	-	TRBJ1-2	CASSSIGGLSSGYTF	TGTGCCAGCAGCTCCATAGGGGGGCTCTCGAGTGGCTACACCTTC
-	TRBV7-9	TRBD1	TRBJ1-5	CASTSTGTGNQPQHF	TGTGCCAGCACCTCGACCGGGACAGGGAATCAGCCCCAGCATTTT
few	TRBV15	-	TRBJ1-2	CATSARTTNYGYTF	TGTGCCACCAGCGCCCGAACTACTAACTATGGCTACACCTTC